Here is one T cell receptor beta chain with its context. What it binds is unknown. Per germline, CDR1 MNHEY and CDR2 SVGAGI. The J segment lost 2 bases and the V segment lost 5 bases, leaving 5 bases of the junction unmatched. The CDR3 sequence is 14 residues long. The data stem from a study of post-analysis software for immune sequencing data. Overall study context: The study covered relapsing-remitting, secondary progressive and progressive-relapsing courses of multiple sclerosis. Study results and caveats: Significantly lower normalized Chao1 diversity was seen in multiple sclerosis patients than in controls. The study found TRBV5-6, TRBV5-1 and TRBV20-1 among 4 or 5 TRBV segments more frequent in patients than controls.

The TCR beta cDNA libraries carried unique molecular identifiers. Once roughly 0.9 to 11 million T cells were used, a few hundred thousand cDNA molecules resulted. TCRdb used MiXCR to reprocess the PCR reads, holding one entry per CDR3 protein. The repertoire holds roughly 800,000 distinct CDR3 sequences, roughly 58% seen once, with approximately 4.4% in the top ten. Sequences were obtained from blood. The rearrangement uses TRBV6-5 and TRBJ2-7, with 8 bases aligning to TRBD1. The sequence was collected from a girl under 18 with multiple sclerosis. CDR3 bases: TGTGCCAGCAGTCGACAGGGGCAAGCCTACGAGCAGTACTTC. This encodes CASSRQGQAYEQYF.